This entry lists 6 T cell receptor beta chains sequenced from one sample in a study of technical replicates of blood from a few donors. Only in-frame clones appear in the TCRdb table, and some are missing; sequencing was by immunoSEQ multiplex PCR. The table has approximately 15,000 clones, around 86% seen once. The sequencing sample was made of PBMCs. These receptors were taken from a human donor in good health.

The J gene is TRBJ2-3, the V gene TRBV5-1; 10 bases align to TRBD2. The ends lost 4 bases at V and 4 bases at J; junction bases unmatched: 3. Germline V gene lookup returns CDR1 SGHRS and CDR2 YFSETQ. The CDR3 has 14 residues. The CDR3 DNA sequence: TGCGCCAGCAGCCAGCGGGAGGGTTCAGATACGCAGTATTTT. Translating it yields CASSQREGSDTQYF.

This rearrangement joins TRBV7-7 to TRBJ2-1, with D possibly being TRBD2 (5 bases). The CDR3 loop spans 15 amino acids. Trimming removed 1 base at V and 0 bases at J, with 7 bases between. Germline loops: CDR1 SSHAT, CDR2 FNYEAQ (reference sequence). The CDR3 loop is CASSLERSSYNEQFF. The CDR3 DNA follows: TGTGCCAGCAGCTTAGAGCGGAGCTCCTACAATGAGCAGTTCTTC.

J is TRBJ2-5 and V is TRBV25-1; D is unresolved. V lost 6 bases, J lost 2 bases, and 10 bases lay in between. Germline loops: CDR1 MGHDK, CDR2 SYGVNS. The CDR3 loop spans 13 amino acids. CDR3 nucleotide sequence: TGTGCCAGCAGCAGGCCGGAACAAGAGACCCAGTACTTC. This gives the protein CASSRPEQETQYF. Using reference TRBV25-1 and TRBJ2-5 for the parts outside the CDR3, the full variable domain is EADIYQTPRYLVIGTGKKITLECSQTMGHDKMYWYQQDPGMELHLIHYSYGVNSTEKGDLSSESTVSRIRTEHFPLTLESARPSHTSQYLCASSRPEQETQYFGPGTRLLVL.

The chain combines TRBV11-2 with TRBJ1-1, with D perhaps matching TRBD1 (5 bases). CDR1 and CDR2 from the germline V gene are SGHAT and FQNNGV. There are 15 residues in the CDR3. V was pared by 1 base and J by 12 bases, with 21 bases between. The DNA for the CDR3 is TGTGCCAGCAGCTTAGCGGGAGGACAATTCGTGGAAACTTTCTTT. Its protein is CASSLAGGQFVETFF.

This rearrangement joins TRBV7-9 to TRBJ2-7, with 7 bases lining up with TRBD2. J gave up 1 base and V 0 bases, and 3 bases lay outside the gene matches. In germline, CDR1 is SEHNR, CDR2 FQNEAQ (reference sequence). There are 15 residues in the CDR3. The CDR3 bases are TGTGCCAGCAGCTTAGCCAGCGGGGCATCCTACGAGCAGTACTTC. It is translated as CASSLASGASYEQYF.

Written as DNA, the CDR3 is TGTGCCAGCTCGTTTCTTGCGTCTAGCACAGATACGCAGTATTTT. Its translation is CASSFLASSTDTQYF. The chain carries TRBV18 and TRBJ2-3; D remains unclear. V shed 6 bases and J shed 0 bases, with 13 bases lying between them. This CDR3 is built from 15 residues. Germline CDR1 reads KGHSH; CDR2 reads LQKENI.